These 21 T cell receptor beta chains came from one sample sequenced in a study of blood T cell repertoires in COVID-19 (dated by TCRdb to 2020 to 2022). Preparation of the library involved the immunoSEQ multiplex PCR assay. TCRdb took over this immuneACCESS table, retaining in-frame rearrangements with V and J assigned. Such tables are incomplete; in checked studies, under half of the missing clones stem from an unresolved V gene, and the remainder is unexplained. The sample has fewer than 500,000 clones on record, about 87% of them singletons. 0.7% to 1% of the sample rests with the top ten. The sample consisted of peripheral blood. The receptors derive from a man younger than 30 with COVID-19, enrolled during active disease.

In this sample, this clone turned up once. The chain uses TRBV30 and TRBJ1-1; D is unresolved. Per the germline V gene, CDR1 is GTSNPN and CDR2 is SVGIG (reference sequence). This CDR3 spans 9 amino acids. Trimming stripped 5 bases from V and 10 bases from J, with 8 bases between. CDR3 sequence reads: CAWDGRAFF. The DNA for the CDR3 is TGTGCCTGGGATGGGCGAGCTTTCTTT. Full variable domain (remainder filled in from reference TRBV30 and TRBJ1-1): SQTIHQWPATLVQPVGSPLSLECTVEGTSNPNLYWYRQAAGRGLQLLFYSVGIGQISSEVPQNLSASRPQDRQFILSSKKLLLSDSGFYLCAWDGRAFFGQGTRLTVV.

The V call is TRBV19, the J call TRBJ2-5, with 10 nucleotides matching TRBD2. The trim removed 6 bases at V and 2 bases at J, leaving 3 bases unmatched. The CDR3 spans 14 residues. In germline, CDR1 is LNHDA, CDR2 SQIVND (reference sequence). The CDR3 nucleotides are TGTGCCAGTAGAGTAGCGGGAGGTCAAGAGACCCAGTACTTC. As protein: CASRVAGGQETQYF.

V is TRBV6-5 and J is TRBJ1-1, with D unresolved. The germline CDR1 and CDR2 sequences are MNHEY and SVGAGI. V lost 5 bases, J lost 5 bases, and 12 bases lay in between. This CDR3 is 13 amino acids long. CDR3 loop: CASSRDPGTEAFF. As DNA, the CDR3 is TGTGCCAGCAGTAGAGACCCGGGGACTGAAGCTTTCTTT.

V usage is TRBV19 and J usage is TRBJ2-3, with D unresolved. The CDR3 runs to 14 residues. V lost 7 bases, J lost 1 base, and 12 bases lay in between. CDR1 and CDR2 from the germline V gene are LNHDA and SQIVND (reference sequence). Here the CDR3 DNA reads TGTGCCAGTATCCCCTCCCCCGGCACAGATACGCAGTATTTT. It translates to CASIPSPGTDTQYF. Looking up the rest from reference TRBV19 and TRBJ2-3 gives the full variable domain: DGGITQSPKYLFRKEGQNVTLSCEQNLNHDAMYWYRQDPGQGLRLIYYSQIVNDFQKGDIAEGYSVSREKKESFPLTVTSAQKNPTAFYLCASIPSPGTDTQYFGPGTRLTVL.

The rearrangement links TRBV2 to TRBJ2-7; D is possibly TRBD1 (6 bases). V shed 8 bases and J shed 3 bases, with 11 bases lying between them. From germline, CDR1 is SNHLY and CDR2 FYNNEI. This CDR3 has 12 amino acids. The CDR3 coding sequence is TGTGCCAGCCAGGGGCTTGGCTACGAGCAGTACTTC. As protein: CASQGLGYEQYF.

The chain combines TRBV5-5 with TRBJ2-7; D perhaps matches TRBD1 (5 bases). The CDR3 contains 14 residues. The V gene lost 0 bases and the J gene lost 5 bases, with 12 bases spanning the gap. Germline V gene data show CDR1 as SGHKS and CDR2 as YYEKEE (reference sequence). The CDR3 nucleotides read TGTGCCAGCAGCTTGGGGCAGGGTATCGACGAGCAGTACTTC. Translation gives CASSLGQGIDEQYF.

This chain uses TRBV4-1 with TRBJ2-3, with D hard to call. The germline CDR1 and CDR2 sequences are MGHRA and YSYEKL. CDR3 length equals 15 residues. Trimming pared 2 bases from V and 2 bases from J, leaving 11 bases between. The CDR3 nucleotides are TGCGCCAGCAGCCAATTGTCAGCGAACACAGATACGCAGTATTTT. Encoded protein: CASSQLSANTDTQYF.

This clone was seen just once. This chain joins TRBV6-1 and TRBJ2-1; D not resolved. Germline V lookup: CDR1 MNHNS, CDR2 SASEGT. Trimming removed 0 bases from V and 4 bases from J, with 10 bases in between. The CDR3 extends over 15 amino acids. The CDR3 loop reads CASSEALGQYNEQFF. Here the CDR3 DNA reads TGTGCCAGCAGTGAAGCGCTGGGCCAGTACAATGAGCAGTTCTTC.

The chain uses TRBV11-2 and TRBJ2-7, with TRBD2 identical over 10 bases. Germline-derived CDR1 and CDR2 are SGHAT and FQNNGV. The CDR3 has 16 amino acids. J lost 1 base, V lost 0 bases, and 3 bases had no gene match. DNA of the CDR3: TGTGCCAGCAGCTTAGACCTGGGACTAGCGTCCTACGAGCAGTACTTC. As protein: CASSLDLGLASYEQYF.

The V call is TRBV5-5, the J call TRBJ2-5; maybe TRBD2 (5 bases). The CDR3 contains 14 residues. The V end was cut by 0 bases, the J end by 5 bases, with 11 bases between. The germline gives CDR1 SGHKS, CDR2 YYEKEE (reference sequence). CDR3 coding DNA: TGTGCCAGCAGCTTGGATTCCGGGGTTGAGACCCAGTACTTC. It translates to CASSLDSGVETQYF. Using reference TRBV5-5 and TRBJ2-5 for the parts outside the CDR3, the full variable domain is DAGVTQSPTHLIKTRGQQVTLRCSPISGHKSVSWYQQVLGQGPQFIFQYYEKEERGRGNFPDRFSARQFPNYSSELNVNALLLGDSALYLCASSLDSGVETQYFGPGTRLLVL.

The chain joins TRBV6-6 to TRBJ1-1, with D tentatively TRBD1 (5 bases). This CDR3 is built from 14 residues. Germline lookup yields CDR1 MNHNY and CDR2 SVGAGI (reference sequence). Trimming cost V 0 bases and J 7 bases, with 12 bases left between them. The CDR3 region is CASSYSQGRNEAFF. CDR3 bases: TGTGCCAGCAGTTACTCCCAGGGCAGGAATGAAGCTTTCTTT.

The rearrangement links TRBV11-2 to TRBJ1-1; a possible D gene is TRBD1 (6 bases). Germline loops: CDR1 SGHAT, CDR2 FQNNGV. With 2 bases removed from V and 5 bases from J, the gap between germline ends came to 12 bases. This CDR3 is built from 14 residues. The CDR3 spells CASSLSQGLTEAFF. Written as DNA, the CDR3 is TGTGCCAGCAGCTTAAGTCAGGGGTTGACTGAAGCTTTCTTT.

This clone was recorded once. The chain couples TRBV24-1 to TRBJ2-1; D is unclear. This CDR3 has 11 amino acids. Per the germline V gene, CDR1 is KGHDR and CDR2 is SFDVKD. Trimming removed 10 bases from V and 4 bases from J, with 7 bases in between. The CDR3 reads CATELYNEQFF. CDR3 DNA sequence: TGTGCCACAGAACTTTACAATGAGCAGTTCTTC.

This sequence joins TRBV19 and TRBJ2-4, with a weak D call TRBD2 (6 bases). The germline V gene has CDR1 LNHDA and CDR2 SQIVND (reference sequence). V lost 5 bases and J 6 bases, leaving 17 bases between the germline ends. The length of the CDR3 is 15 residues. CDR3 coding DNA: TGTGCCAGTAGTGCCAGTGACGGCGGGACAAACATTCAGTACTTC. Translation gives CASSASDGGTNIQYF.

The chain has TRBV3-1 (or the pseudogene TRBV3-2) and TRBJ2-2; no clear D gene. The CDR3 has 13 amino acids. With 3 bases removed from V and 3 bases from J, the gap between germline ends came to 5 bases. Germline lookup yields CDR1 LGHDT and CDR2 YNNKEL (reference sequence). In DNA form, the CDR3 reads TGTGCCAGCAGCCACGACTACACCGGGGAGCTGTTTTTT. This codes for CASSHDYTGELFF.

The chain has TRBV11-3 and TRBJ2-7; 7 nucleotides agree with TRBD2. V lost 1 base and J lost 3; bases outside the gene matches: 6. The CDR3 loop spans 15 amino acids. The germline V gene has CDR1 SGHNT and CDR2 YENEEA. CDR3 nucleotides: TGTGCCAGCAGCTTAGGCGGCGGGAGTATCTACGAGCAGTACTTC. It specifies CASSLGGGSIYEQYF.

The chain is built from TRBV7-9 and TRBJ2-2, with a tentative D call TRBD2 (6 bases). Trimming removed 2 bases at V and 1 base at J, with 11 bases between. Germline V gene data show CDR1 as SEHNR and CDR2 as FQNEAQ (reference sequence). This CDR3 spans 16 amino acids. The CDR3 is CASSLHREQNTGELFF. Here the CDR3 DNA reads TGTGCCAGCAGCTTACACCGGGAGCAGAACACCGGGGAGCTGTTTTTT.

The chain has TRBV18 and TRBJ1-1, with 8 nucleotides matching TRBD1. CDR1 and CDR2 from the germline V gene are KGHSH and LQKENI. CDR3 size: 18 residues. Unmatched junction bases numbered 14, after V lost 1 base and J lost 4 bases. The CDR3 DNA follows: TGTGCCAGCTCACCACAGGAAGCAGGGGGCATCCGGTCCACTGAAGCTTTCTTT. Translated, it gives CASSPQEAGGIRSTEAFF.

The chain is built from TRBV3-1 (or the pseudogene TRBV3-2) and TRBJ2-7; D may be TRBD1 (5 bases). CDR1 is LGHDT and CDR2 is YNNKEL in the germline V gene (reference sequence). V dropped 1 base and J dropped 2 bases, with 12 bases sitting between them. CDR3 length: 15 residues. The CDR3: CASSQGRASTYEQYF. In DNA form, the CDR3 reads TGTGCCAGCAGCCAAGGCAGGGCAAGTACCTACGAGCAGTACTTC.

The chain combines TRBV11-3 with TRBJ1-1, with D possibly matching TRBD1 (6 bases). The germline CDR1 and CDR2 sequences are SGHNT and YENEEA. CDR3 size: 16 residues. V lost 2 bases, J lost 5 bases, and 18 bases lay in between. The CDR3 region is CASSLSLGRGMTEAFF. The CDR3 coding sequence is TGTGCCAGCAGCTTATCCTTGGGGAGGGGGATGACTGAAGCTTTCTTT.

The CDR3 is CASSVTGRSTDTQYF. The CDR3 nucleotides are TGTGCCAGTAGTGTCACAGGGAGAAGCACAGATACGCAGTATTTT. V and J are TRBV19 and TRBJ2-3; TRBD1 might be the D (6 bases). This CDR3 contains 15 residues. Germline V gene lookup returns CDR1 LNHDA and CDR2 SQIVND (reference sequence). V shed 5 bases and J shed 0 bases, with 12 bases lying between them.